These 12 T cell receptor beta chains share one sample of origin, sequenced in a study of control samples from healthy donors and cancer patients. Using immunoSEQ multiplex PCR, the repertoire was profiled, and TCRdb retains in-frame clones only, with some absent. The table has 120,000 or so clones, 90% to 95% seen once. Sequenced: PBMCs. These receptors originate from a man between 50 and 59 years old with head and neck cancer.

This rearrangement joins TRBV5-4 to TRBJ2-3; TRBD2 matches at 14 bases. The CDR3 loop spans 16 amino acids. Germline V gene lookup returns CDR1 SGHNT and CDR2 YYREEE (reference sequence). The junction had 5 bases not matched to a gene; V was cut back by 4 bases and J by 4 bases. Written as DNA, the CDR3 is TGTGCCAGCAGCGTGACTAGCGGGGGGGCCCCAGATACGCAGTATTTT. Translating it yields CASSVTSGGAPDTQYF.

The chain couples TRBV5-1 to TRBJ2-1, with TRBD1 matching 11 bases. V shed 2 bases, J shed 1 base, and the junction held 11 bases outside the gene matches. CDR1 and CDR2 from the germline V gene are SGHRS and YFSETQ. The CDR3 runs to 19 residues. CDR3 loop: CASSFRGQGAKRSYNEQFF. The CDR3 region has the DNA TGCGCCAGCAGCTTTCGAGGACAGGGGGCTAAAAGATCCTACAATGAGCAGTTCTTC.

The J gene is TRBJ1-1, the V gene TRBV5-5; TRBD1 agrees at 10 bases. The CDR3 sequence is 15 residues long. Germline CDR1 SGHKS, CDR2 YYEKEE (reference sequence). The V and J ends lost 1 base and 4 bases, in that order; junction bases with no gene match: 4. The CDR3 region has the DNA TGTGCCAGCAGCTTGATGCGGACAGGGGGCACTGAAGCTTTCTTT. Amino acids: CASSLMRTGGTEAFF.

The table lists this clone with a count of one. This chain joins TRBV21-1 and TRBJ1-6; the table's D call TRBD1 went unverified against the DNA. TRBV21-1 is a known pseudogene. This CDR3 has 14 amino acids. This CDR3 reads CASSKCQAYSPLHF. The CDR3 DNA follows: TGTGCCAGCAGCAAATGTCAGGCCTACTCACCCCTCCACTTT.

In DNA, the CDR3 is TGTGCCAGCAGCCGCGGGGGGTTGAACTATGGCTACACCTTC. Its protein product is CASSRGGLNYGYTF. The rearrangement links TRBV6-2 or TRBV6-3 to TRBJ1-2; the D gene is possibly TRBD1 (5 bases). Trimming cost V 6 bases and J 2 bases, with 13 bases left between them. The germline CDR1 and CDR2 sequences are MNHEY and SVGEGT. The CDR3 sequence is 14 residues long.

The rearrangement uses TRBV2 and TRBJ2-2; possibly TRBD1 for D (5 bases). The CDR3 has 13 amino acids. V was pared by 8 bases and J by 4 bases, with 11 bases between. Germline CDR1 and CDR2: SNHLY and FYNNEI. The CDR3 DNA sequence: TGTGCCAGCGGCCAGGGTCTCACCGGGGAGCTGTTTTTT. It is translated as CASGQGLTGELFF.

The chain has TRBV19 and TRBJ1-4; a possible D gene is TRBD1 (5 bases). The CDR3 runs 15 residues. Trimming took 4 bases from V and 2 from J, leaving 11 bases between them. Germline V CDR1 and CDR2: LNHDA, SQIVND (reference sequence). The DNA of the CDR3 is TGTGCCAGTAGTACCCGGGGGGGGACTAATGAAAAACTGTTTTTT. It specifies CASSTRGGTNEKLFF.

The chain has TRBV29-1 and TRBJ2-3; D unclear. Between the trimmed V and J ends, which lost 8 bases and 0 bases, there was a span of 18 bases. The CDR3 extends over 15 amino acids. The germline CDR1 and CDR2 sequences are SQVTM and ANQGSEA. The DNA for the CDR3 is TGCAGCCTTATAATGGGTAGCTCTAGCACAGATACGCAGTATTTT. Its protein is CSLIMGSSSTDTQYF.

V and J are TRBV2 and TRBJ2-1; TRBD1 matches at 9 bases. V was pared by 6 bases and J by 8 bases, with 14 bases of the junction left unmatched. Germline V gene lookup returns CDR1 SNHLY and CDR2 FYNNEI. The CDR3 runs to 16 residues. Written as DNA, the CDR3 is TGTGCCAGCAGGAGGAACTCGGGACAGGGTATCCATGAGCAGTTCTTC. Translating gives CASRRNSGQGIHEQFF.

The chain recombines TRBV5-1 with TRBJ2-1, with D unresolved. Germline lookup yields CDR1 SGHRS and CDR2 YFSETQ. This CDR3 has 14 amino acids. Trimming left V 3 bases short and J 8 bases short, with 15 bases between. CDR3 bases: TGCGCCAGCAGCTGGGCCCCTCCCAGAGATGAGCAGTTCTTC. It is translated as CASSWAPPRDEQFF.

This clone is a singleton in its sample. This sequence joins TRBV7-6 and TRBJ2-3; D call uncertain. The V gene lost 0 bases and the J gene lost 6 bases, with 13 bases spanning the gap. CDR1 SGHVS and CDR2 FNYEAQ come from the germline V gene. The CDR3 covers 15 residues. Here the CDR3 DNA reads TGTGCCAGCAGCTTAGCGACTGGGAAAATGGATACGCAGTATTTT. This codes for CASSLATGKMDTQYF.

J is TRBJ2-6 and V is TRBV27; no clear D gene. Per germline, CDR1 MNHEY and CDR2 SMNVEV (reference sequence). V was pared by 3 bases and J by 1 base, with 4 bases between. CDR3 length: 14 residues. This CDR3 reads CASSFSSGANVLTF. The CDR3 DNA follows: TGTGCCAGCAGTTTCTCGTCTGGGGCCAACGTCCTGACTTTC.